The 7 T cell receptor beta chains below were found in one sample sequenced in a study of blood T cell repertoires in COVID-19. Produced via immunoSEQ multiplex PCR; TCRdb's table is partial and in-frame only. Found here are about 150,000 clones, approximately 78% of them singletons; the top ten hold 13% to 15%. Material: peripheral blood. All receptors derive from a human donor with acute or convalescent COVID-19. The donor label of this sample is uncertain.

V is TRBV4-2 and J is TRBJ1-3; 7 bases are shared with TRBD1. Germline lookup yields CDR1 LGHNA and CDR2 YNFKEQ. The CDR3 covers 16 residues. Trimming took 4 bases from V and 4 from J; bases not matched to a gene: 10. CDR3 amino acids: CASSLFPDRSGNTIYF. DNA for the CDR3: TGTGCCAGCAGCCTATTCCCGGACAGGTCAGGAAACACCATATATTTT.

This sequence joins TRBV3-1 (or the pseudogene TRBV3-2) and TRBJ2-2; 9 nucleotides match TRBD2. The CDR3 is made up of 15 amino acids. V shed 7 bases, J shed 5 bases, and the junction held 8 bases outside the gene matches. Germline-derived CDR1 and CDR2 are LGHDT and YNNKEL (reference sequence). This CDR3 reads CASTERGAETGELFF. The CDR3, as DNA: TGTGCCAGCACGGAGCGGGGGGCAGAAACCGGGGAGCTGTTTTTT.

CDR3 bases: TGCGCCAGCAGCCAAGAGAGAGGGAGCGAGCAGTACTTC. Translation gives CASSQERGSEQYF. The gene calls are TRBV4-3 and TRBJ2-7; tentatively, D is TRBD2 (5 bases). The V gene lost 0 bases and the J gene lost 6 bases, with 9 bases spanning the gap. CDR1 and CDR2 (germline): LGHNA, YSLEER. The CDR3 sequence is 13 residues long.

The chain carries TRBV15 and TRBJ1-3; possible D gene TRBD1, 5 bases. The germline V and J ends were trimmed by 0 bases and 2 bases, with 5 bases remaining between them. From germline, CDR1 is LNHNV and CDR2 YYDKDF (reference sequence). The CDR3 runs to 14 residues. CDR3 amino acids: CATSRETAGNTIYF. As DNA, the CDR3 is TGTGCCACCAGCAGAGAGACAGCTGGAAACACCATATATTTT.

The sample holds one count of this clone. The rearrangement uses TRBV11-2 and TRBJ2-6; 7 bases align to TRBD1. The CDR3 loop spans 17 amino acids. The junction had 5 bases not matched to a gene; V was cut back by 1 base and J by 2 bases. Per the germline V gene, CDR1 is SGHAT and CDR2 is FQNNGV. CDR3 DNA: TGTGCCAGCAGCTTAGTATGGCAGGGGGCTGGGGCCAACGTCCTGACTTTC. It is translated as CASSLVWQGAGANVLTF.

The V call is TRBV4-1, the J call TRBJ1-3; 8 nucleotides line up with TRBD1. The CDR3 consists of 17 residues. CDR1 and CDR2 (germline): MGHRA, YSYEKL. V lost 0 bases and J lost 2; bases outside the gene matches: 6. In DNA form, the CDR3 reads TGCGCCAGCAGCCAAGATACCAGGACAGGGCCTGGAAACACCATATATTTT. Residues: CASSQDTRTGPGNTIYF.

This clone was seen repeatedly, ten times or more. The chain employs TRBV4-1 and TRBJ1-5, with a weak D call TRBD1 (5 bases). CDR1 and CDR2 from the germline V gene are MGHRA and YSYEKL. Trimming took off 1 base at V and 7 bases at J, with 14 bases between the two ends. This CDR3 comprises 15 residues. The CDR3 DNA is TGCGCCAGCAGCCAAGTGGAGGGGCAAAGGCAGCCCCAGCATTTT. Encoded protein: CASSQVEGQRQPQHF.